The 19 T cell receptor beta chains presented below share a single source sample, sequenced in a study of blood T cell repertoires in COVID-19 (dated by TCRdb to about 2020). The library was prepared using the immunoSEQ multiplex PCR assay. TCRdb retrieved this table from immuneACCESS and kept in-frame rearrangements only. Not all clones are present; in checked studies, unresolved V genes account for under half, and no reason is known for the remainder. Recorded for this sample are some 85,000 clones; 80% to 90% of them occurred a single time. The ten largest clones represent roughly 8.9% of the sample. The sequencing input was peripheral blood. The receptors stem from a middle-aged man with acute or convalescent COVID-19.

This clone was observed a single time. The chain combines TRBV9 with TRBJ1-1; D unclear. CDR3 length: 16 amino acids. Trimming stripped 0 bases from V and 0 bases from J, with 12 bases between. Germline V lookup: CDR1 SGDLS, CDR2 YYNGEE. The DNA for the CDR3 is TGTGCCAGCAGCGTAGACGGCGGCGGCTTGAACACTGAAGCTTTCTTT. It yields the protein CASSVDGGGLNTEAFF.

The CDR3 is CASSIQELRGTGANVLTF. The CDR3 DNA reads TGTGCCAGTAGTATCCAGGAGCTACGGGGTACTGGGGCCAACGTCCTGACTTTC. The chain has TRBV19 and TRBJ2-6; possible D gene TRBD2, 5 bases. Trimming took 3 bases from V and 2 from J, leaving 17 bases between them. This CDR3 comprises 18 residues. Germline V gene lookup returns CDR1 LNHDA and CDR2 SQIVND (reference sequence).

The chain employs TRBV3-1 (or the pseudogene TRBV3-2) and TRBJ1-6; TRBD1 might be the D (6 bases). The germline gives CDR1 LGHDT, CDR2 YNNKEL (reference sequence). Trimming stripped 0 bases from V and 10 bases from J, with 16 bases between. The CDR3 runs 16 residues. The CDR3 spells CASSQDPGGRGSPLHF. The CDR3, as DNA: TGTGCCAGCAGCCAAGATCCGGGGGGCCGGGGGTCACCCCTCCACTTT.

This chain connects TRBV2 to TRBJ1-2; 8 bases fit TRBD1. With V trimmed by 3 bases and J by 5 bases, 2 bases remained unmatched. The germline gives CDR1 SNHLY, CDR2 FYNNEI. The CDR3 has 13 residues. Written as DNA, the CDR3 is TGTGCCAGCAGTGACAGGGGGCTTTATGGCTACACCTTC. Amino acid sequence: CASSDRGLYGYTF.

The V call is TRBV6-5, the J call TRBJ2-1; D is ambiguous. Trimming took off 7 bases at V and 0 bases at J, with 10 bases between the two ends. Germline V CDR1 and CDR2: MNHEY, SVGAGI. This CDR3 has 14 residues. CDR3: CASTPGYSYNEQFF. In nucleotides, the CDR3 is TGTGCCAGCACACCAGGTTACTCCTACAATGAGCAGTTCTTC.

The gene calls are TRBV29-1 and TRBJ1-1; D is unresolved. V dropped 6 bases and J dropped 8 bases, with 7 bases sitting between them. The CDR3 totals 9 residues. CDR1 SQVTM and CDR2 ANQGSEA come from the germline V gene. The CDR3 is CSVSQEAFF. The CDR3 nucleotides read TGCAGCGTGTCCCAAGAAGCTTTCTTT.

The rearrangement uses TRBV28 and TRBJ1-5; no clear D gene. Germline CDR1 is MDHEN and CDR2 is SYDVKM. V lost 2 bases to trimming and J lost 6 bases, with 14 bases between them. The CDR3 is 15 residues long. CDR3 bases: TGTGCCAGCAGTTTAATGACATTCAGAACTCAGCCCCAGCATTTT. It encodes CASSLMTFRTQPQHF.

The gene calls are TRBV15 and TRBJ2-1; 9 bases align to TRBD1. The CDR3 is 14 residues long. Trimming removed 2 bases from V and 8 bases from J; junction bases left unmatched: 4. CDR1 LNHNV and CDR2 YYDKDF come from the germline V gene (reference sequence). This CDR3 reads CATSRSRTGDEQFF. The CDR3 DNA is TGTGCCACCAGCAGATCGAGGACAGGGGATGAGCAGTTCTTC.

The chain carries TRBV10-3 and TRBJ1-2, with 7 bases fitting TRBD1. In germline, CDR1 is ENHRY, CDR2 SYGVKD. Losses at the gene ends were 4 bases for V and 7 bases for J; bases not matched to a gene: 3. This CDR3 spans 12 amino acids. Here the CDR3 reads CAISGRGAGYTF. The CDR3 nucleotides read TGTGCCATCAGTGGCAGGGGGGCTGGCTACACCTTC.

V usage is TRBV5-8 and J usage is TRBJ2-1; 9 nucleotides line up with TRBD2. CDR1 and CDR2 (germline): SGHTS, YDEGEE. The CDR3 runs 14 residues. V shed 2 bases and J 9 bases; nucleotides not matched to a gene: 6. The CDR3 region is CASSFGGGAVEQFF. CDR3 coding DNA: TGTGCCAGCAGCTTCGGCGGGGGGGCGGTTGAGCAGTTCTTC.

V gene TRBV30 combines with J gene TRBJ1-6; D not certain. Germline V gives CDR1 GTSNPN, CDR2 SVGIG (reference sequence). The ends were cut back, 1 base at V and 0 bases at J, with 10 bases in the middle. The CDR3 extends over 16 amino acids. This CDR3 is CAWSGPAGSYNSPLHF. CDR3 in DNA: TGTGCCTGGAGTGGCCCGGCGGGCTCCTATAATTCACCCCTCCACTTT.

The chain links TRBV5-1 to TRBJ2-3; no clear D. This CDR3 contains 12 residues. V was cut by 3 bases and J by 6 bases, with 8 bases left in between. In germline, CDR1 is SGHRS, CDR2 YFSETQ. This CDR3 reads CASSSQLDTQYF. Here the CDR3 DNA reads TGCGCCAGCAGCTCCCAGTTGGATACGCAGTATTTT.

CDR3 DNA: TGTGCCAGCAGCCTTGGGACATTCCAAGAGACCCAGTACTTC. It encodes CASSLGTFQETQYF. The J gene is TRBJ2-5, the V gene TRBV9, with D possibly matching TRBD1 (6 bases). Germline V gives CDR1 SGDLS, CDR2 YYNGEE. Trimming cost V 4 bases and J 1 base, with 11 bases left between them. The CDR3 length is 14 residues.

The chain carries TRBV5-1 and TRBJ2-3; the match to TRBD2 covers 8 bases. Trimming cost V 4 bases and J 4 bases; bases outside gene matches: 8. CDR3 size: 15 residues. The germline gives CDR1 SGHRS, CDR2 YFSETQ. The DNA of the CDR3 is TGCGCCAGCAGCGCCGGGAGGGGTTTAGCAGATACGCAGTATTTT. Amino acids: CASSAGRGLADTQYF.

J is TRBJ2-1 and V is TRBV20-1, with 8 bases lining up with TRBD1. The germline V gene has CDR1 DFQATT and CDR2 SNEGSKA (reference sequence). The CDR3 runs 18 residues. The V segment lost 3 bases and the J segment 4 bases; nucleotides outside the gene matches: 17. The CDR3 loop is CSASLRGPRQGLYNEQFF. The CDR3 DNA is TGCAGTGCTAGTCTTAGAGGTCCCCGACAGGGGTTATACAATGAGCAGTTCTTC.

The gene calls are TRBV5-6 and TRBJ2-2; D gene uncertain. This CDR3 has 13 residues. Germline V lookup: CDR1 SGHDT, CDR2 YYEEEE. V shed 2 bases and J shed 2 bases, with 4 bases lying between them. DNA for the CDR3: TGTGCCAGCAGCTTACAAAACACCGGGGAGCTGTTTTTT. Translated, it gives CASSLQNTGELFF. The full variable domain, with the rest looked up from reference TRBV5-6 and TRBJ2-2, is DAGVTQSPTHLIKTRGQQVTLRCSPKSGHDTVSWYQQALGQGPQFIFQYYEEEERQRGNFPDRFSGHQFPNYSSELNVNALLLGDSALYLCASSLQNTGELFFGEGSRLTVL.

This sequence joins TRBV5-1 and TRBJ2-3, with TRBD1 identical over 7 bases. V shed 3 bases and J 0 bases; nucleotides not matched to a gene: 4. Germline lookup yields CDR1 SGHRS and CDR2 YFSETQ. The CDR3 has 15 amino acids. In DNA form, the CDR3 reads TGCGCCAGCAGCTCGGGACAGCCGAGCACAGATACGCAGTATTTT. Protein product: CASSSGQPSTDTQYF.

The chain has TRBV28 and TRBJ1-1; 7 positions match TRBD1. This CDR3 has 15 amino acids. Unmatched junction bases numbered 8, after V lost 6 bases and J lost 1 base. Per germline, CDR1 MDHEN and CDR2 SYDVKM. The CDR3 sequence: CASRPTGTANTEAFF. The CDR3 DNA reads as TGTGCCAGCAGACCTACCGGGACAGCGAACACTGAAGCTTTCTTT.

V usage is TRBV18 and J usage is TRBJ1-1; 10 positions match TRBD1. The CDR3 extends over 17 amino acids. The junction had 7 bases not matched to a gene; V was cut back by 3 bases and J by 0 bases. Per germline, CDR1 KGHSH and CDR2 LQKENI. The CDR3 region has the DNA TGTGCCAGCTCACCCCCTGGGACAGGGGCAATGAACACTGAAGCTTTCTTT. Translation: CASSPPGTGAMNTEAFF.